Below are 12 T cell receptor beta chains sequenced from a single sample in a study of memory CD4+ T cells and cytomegalovirus serostatus. The assay was immunoSEQ multiplex PCR, and TCRdb's table has in-frame clones only and misses some. The data contain under 50,000 clones, 70% to 75% of them seen just once; the ten biggest clones take up roughly 1.2%. Single viable CD3+CD4+CD8-CD45RO+ cells were sorted as the memory CD4+ T cells. Sequenced: memory CD4+ T cells from blood. The receptors were gathered from an adult in good health and CMV-seropositive.

This clone has ten or more counts. The CDR3 loop is CATSPHRDTSYEQYF. The CDR3 DNA sequence: TGTGCCACCTCCCCTCACCGGGACACCTCCTACGAGCAGTACTTC. This chain connects TRBV25-1 to TRBJ2-7; the D gene is possibly TRBD1 (6 bases). This CDR3 contains 15 residues. Trimming cost V 10 bases and J 0 bases, with 19 bases left between them. Germline lookup yields CDR1 MGHDK and CDR2 SYGVNS.

In DNA form, the CDR3 reads TGTGCCATCAGTAGGGACAGGGAGGGAGATACGCAGTATTTT. This encodes CAISRDREGDTQYF. The V call is TRBV10-3, the J call TRBJ2-3; 9 nucleotides line up with TRBD1. The CDR3 has 14 amino acids. Germline CDR1 is ENHRY and CDR2 is SYGVKD. The junction had 5 bases not matched to a gene; V was cut back by 5 bases and J by 5 bases.

With respect to this clone: An end of the junction differs from the germline gene, which may be a read error. This rearrangement joins TRBV10-3 to TRBJ2-7, with D perhaps matching TRBD1 (5 bases). The CDR3 length is 13 residues. The V gene's germline CDR1 is ENHRY and CDR2 SYGVKD. The CDR3 DNA is TGTGCCATCAGTGGGAGACCTGACAGTCCGTTGAACTTC. Its translation: CAISGRPDSPLNF.

CDR3 amino acids: CASSNTRTGANVLTF. As DNA, the CDR3 is TGTGCCAGTTCGAACACAAGGACCGGGGCCAACGTCCTGACTTTC. The chain uses TRBV2 and TRBJ2-6; D gene uncertain. Germline V CDR1 and CDR2: SNHLY, FYNNEI. V lost 9 bases and J lost 4, with 16 bases in between. This CDR3 comprises 15 residues.

The J gene is TRBJ1-5, the V gene TRBV5-8; 8 positions agree with TRBD1. The junction had 1 base not matched to a gene; V was cut back by 1 base and J by 7 bases. Germline loops: CDR1 SGHTS, CDR2 YDEGEE. CDR3 length: 13 amino acids. The CDR3 nucleotides read TGTGCCAGCAGCTTGACAGGGGGGCAGCCCCAGCATTTT. This codes for CASSLTGGQPQHF.

The chain links TRBV6-1 to TRBJ2-5; possibly TRBD1 for D (6 bases). The CDR3 consists of 15 residues. The V gene lost 4 bases and the J gene lost 1 base, with 13 bases spanning the gap. Germline-derived CDR1 and CDR2 are MNHNS and SASEGT. As DNA, the CDR3 is TGTGCCAGCAGTGTTGGGGACACCATCCAAGAGACCCAGTACTTC. This codes for CASSVGDTIQETQYF.

V is TRBV11-2 and J is TRBJ1-1, with a weak D call TRBD1 (5 bases). Germline values: CDR1 SGHAT, CDR2 FQNNGV. The V and J ends lost 5 bases and 3 bases respectively, with 16 bases between them. There are 15 residues in the CDR3. DNA of the CDR3: TGTGCCAGCAGCAGTCTTCGGCAGGGTTACACTGAAGCTTTCTTT. It encodes CASSSLRQGYTEAFF. Filled out from reference TRBV11-2 and TRBJ1-1, the complete variable domain reads EAGVAQSPRYKIIEKRQSVAFWCNPISGHATLYWYQQILGQGPKLLIQFQNNGVVDDSQLPKDRFSAERLKGVDSTLKIQPAKLEDSAVYLCASSSLRQGYTEAFFGQGTRLTVV.

The CDR3 nucleotides read TGCGCCAGCAGCTTGGTACAGGGAGAGTATGGCTACACCTTC. This sequence encodes CASSLVQGEYGYTF. The chain combines TRBV5-1 with TRBJ1-2; D is possibly TRBD1 (6 bases). V was shortened by 0 bases and J by 5 bases, with 11 bases between the two germline ends. Germline-derived CDR1 and CDR2 are SGHRS and YFSETQ. There are 14 residues in the CDR3.

Comment on this clone: Other DNA sequences in the same sample also yield this CDR3. The chain is built from TRBV13 and TRBJ1-6; 10 bases match TRBD1. The CDR3 covers 17 residues. Germline CDR1 and CDR2: PRHDT and FYEKMQ (reference sequence). With 4 bases clipped from V and 1 base from J, the junction kept 4 bases outside the gene matches. The CDR3 coding sequence is TGTGCCAGCAGCTCCGGACAGGGGGGATCCTATAATTCACCCCTCCACTTT. Its translation: CASSSGQGGSYNSPLHF.

The V gene is TRBV29-1, the J gene TRBJ2-7; 11 nucleotides align to TRBD2. V was pared by 6 bases and J by 6 bases, with 10 bases of the junction left unmatched. The CDR3 extends over 14 amino acids. CDR1 is SQVTM and CDR2 is ANQGSEA in the germline V gene. The CDR3 here is CSVGTSGMGGEQYF. The CDR3, as DNA: TGCAGCGTAGGGACTAGCGGTATGGGGGGCGAGCAGTACTTC.

The chain carries TRBV6-4 and TRBJ2-1, with 12 bases lining up with TRBD2. CDR1 and CDR2 from the germline V gene are MRHNA and SNTAGT. The CDR3 has 12 amino acids. Losses at the gene ends were 5 bases for V and 15 bases for J; bases not matched to a gene: 5. CDR3 protein: CASSSSGGDRFF. Here the CDR3 DNA reads TGTGCCAGCAGTTCTAGCGGGGGGGATCGGTTCTTC.

This clone was observed a handful of times. The chain is built from TRBV19 and TRBJ2-3; 9 positions agree with TRBD1. V was pared by 6 bases and J by 1 base, with 8 bases of the junction left unmatched. Per germline, CDR1 LNHDA and CDR2 SQIVND (reference sequence). The CDR3 has 16 residues. The CDR3 DNA reads TGTGCCAGTAGAAAACAGGGGGCCCAAGGCACAGATACGCAGTATTTT. Translated: CASRKQGAQGTDTQYF.